This entry lists 25 T cell receptor beta chains sequenced from one sample in a study of blood T cell repertoires in COVID-19 (dated by TCRdb to the early 2020s). To prepare the library, the immunoSEQ multiplex PCR assay was applied. The immuneACCESS repertoire file appears here via TCRdb, limited to in-frame rearrangements. These files lack a portion of the clones; in checked studies, under half of the deficit traces to unresolved V genes, and the cause of the others is not known. The sample contains roughly 500,000 clones, about 88% of them found a single time. Over 0.7% of the sample is taken by the ten largest. Specimen: peripheral blood. Source of these receptors: a man between 18 and 35 years old with COVID-19, enrolled during active disease.

In DNA form, the CDR3 reads TGTGCCAGCAGCACACGACAGCTACAAGAGACCCAGTACTTC. Encoded protein: CASSTRQLQETQYF. The chain couples TRBV11-3 to TRBJ2-5; TRBD1 is a possible D gene (5 bases). Trimming took off 5 bases at V and 2 bases at J, with 12 bases between the two ends. The CDR3 extends over 14 amino acids. Germline V gives CDR1 SGHNT, CDR2 YENEEA.

The rearrangement joins TRBV25-1 to TRBJ1-2, with a possible D match to TRBD1 (5 bases). The CDR3 loop spans 13 amino acids. Germline V gives CDR1 MGHDK, CDR2 SYGVNS. Trimming shortened V by 5 bases and J by 5 bases, and 12 bases separated the two germline ends. The CDR3 DNA follows: TGTGCCAGCAGTTGGGGCGTCGAATATGGCTACACCTTC. This translates into CASSWGVEYGYTF.

This sequence joins TRBV3-1 (or the pseudogene TRBV3-2) and TRBJ2-5; 8 nucleotides agree with TRBD1. This CDR3 region has 15 residues. The germline CDR1 and CDR2 sequences are LGHDT and YNNKEL (reference sequence). Germline trimming cut 4 bases from V and 5 bases from J; bases unmatched to any gene: 9. For the CDR3, the DNA is TGTGCCAGCAGCCCGATGACAGGGGCCCGGGAGACCCAGTACTTC. Encoded protein: CASSPMTGARETQYF.

CDR3 sequence: CASSPRAGSSGQETQYF. The CDR3 DNA reads as TGTGCCAGCAGCCCCAGGGCCGGATCTAGCGGACAAGAGACCCAGTACTTC. The chain joins TRBV7-6 to TRBJ2-5, with 7 bases identical to TRBD2. The CDR3 consists of 17 residues. Germline trimming cut 5 bases from V and 2 bases from J; bases unmatched to any gene: 14. Germline lookup yields CDR1 SGHVS and CDR2 FNYEAQ.

This clone was counted once. Other DNA sequences within the sample encode an identical CDR3. This chain joins TRBV18 and TRBJ1-6; 9 nucleotides match TRBD1. V shed 4 bases, J shed 6 bases, and the junction held 1 base outside the gene matches. Looked up from germline, CDR1 is KGHSH and CDR2 is LQKENI. CDR3 size: 14 residues. CDR3 bases: TGTGCCAGCTCACGGGACAGGGCTAATTCACCCCTCCACTTT. It translates to CASSRDRANSPLHF.

The chain carries TRBV11-3 and TRBJ1-3, with 7 bases fitting TRBD1. CDR1 and CDR2 (germline): SGHNT, YENEEA. The CDR3 is made up of 15 amino acids. The V and J ends lost 5 bases and 0 bases, in that order; junction bases with no gene match: 4. The CDR3 nucleotides read TGTGCCAGCAGCCGGGACAGCGTCTCTGGAAACACCATATATTTT. Protein product: CASSRDSVSGNTIYF.

The rearrangement links TRBV7-2 to TRBJ2-1, with 9 positions matching TRBD1. V lost 5 bases, J lost 7 bases, and 9 bases stayed unmatched. This CDR3 is built from 15 residues. Germline CDR1 SGHTA, CDR2 FQGNSA. The DNA of the CDR3 is TGTGCCAGCAGCCCAGGGACAGGGTTTTGGAATGAGCAGTTCTTC. Translation gives CASSPGTGFWNEQFF. Supplemented by reference TRBV7-2 and TRBJ2-1, the full variable domain reads GAGVSQSPSNKVTEKGKDVELRCDPISGHTALYWYRQSLGQGLEFLIYFQGNSAPDKSGLPSDRFSAERTGGSVSTLTIQRTQQEDSAVYLCASSPGTGFWNEQFFGPGTRLTVL.

The rearrangement joins TRBV19 to TRBJ1-6, with 8 nucleotides matching TRBD1. Germline values: CDR1 LNHDA, CDR2 SQIVND (reference sequence). The V segment lost 6 bases and the J segment 8 bases; nucleotides outside the gene matches: 9. The CDR3 has 15 residues. CDR3 sequence reads: CASRAPSTGDSPLHF. The CDR3 DNA sequence: TGTGCCAGTAGGGCTCCGTCGACAGGGGATTCACCCCTCCACTTT.

V gene TRBV3-1 (or the pseudogene TRBV3-2) combines with J gene TRBJ2-3; D may be TRBD1 (6 bases). This CDR3 is built from 15 residues. V lost 3 bases, J lost 4 bases, and 14 bases lay in between. Per the germline V gene, CDR1 is LGHDT and CDR2 is YNNKEL (reference sequence). The CDR3 sequence: CASSQDRGISDTQYF. CDR3 sequence (DNA): TGTGCCAGCAGCCAGGATAGGGGGATTTCAGATACGCAGTATTTT.

This clone was seen a handful of times. The chain joins TRBV19 to TRBJ1-1; possibly TRBD1 for D (5 bases). The V end was cut by 9 bases, the J end by 4 bases, with 27 bases between. In germline, CDR1 is LNHDA, CDR2 SQIVND (reference sequence). This CDR3 comprises 17 residues. CDR3 sequence: CASSTSGWAGIGTEAFF. The CDR3 DNA reads TGTGCCAGCAGCACCAGTGGGTGGGCAGGGATAGGCACTGAAGCTTTCTTT.

This clone was seen a few times. The chain combines TRBV2 with TRBJ2-7; 9 nucleotides agree with TRBD1. Germline CDR1 reads SNHLY; CDR2 reads FYNNEI. The J segment lost 2 bases and the V segment lost 0 bases, leaving 2 bases of the junction unmatched. This CDR3 has 15 amino acids. The CDR3 here is CASSEATGGAYEQYF. The DNA of the CDR3 is TGTGCCAGCAGTGAAGCGACAGGGGGTGCCTACGAGCAGTACTTC.

This chain links TRBV18 with TRBJ2-2, with D perhaps TRBD1 (5 bases). This CDR3 comprises 17 residues. Looked up from germline, CDR1 is KGHSH and CDR2 is LQKENI. Trimming left V 4 bases short and J 1 base short, with 16 bases between. CDR3 DNA sequence: TGTGCCAGCTCACGAATGACAGTAACAGGGAACACCGGGGAGCTGTTTTTT. Protein: CASSRMTVTGNTGELFF.

The chain employs TRBV7-6 and TRBJ1-1, with 7 bases matching TRBD1. Trimming removed 5 bases from V and 3 bases from J; junction bases left unmatched: 3. The CDR3 runs to 13 residues. CDR1 is SGHVS, CDR2 FNYEAQ, per germline. The CDR3 here is CASSGTGDTEAFF. CDR3 coding DNA: TGTGCCAGCAGCGGTACAGGGGACACTGAAGCTTTCTTT.

The chain carries TRBV7-8 and TRBJ2-5, with a possible D match to TRBD1 (6 bases). The CDR3 contains 17 residues. Germline CDR1 and CDR2: SGHVS and FQNEAQ. The V end was cut by 1 base, the J end by 1 base, with 16 bases between. The CDR3 DNA follows: TGTGCCAGCAGCTTAGAGGGGCCGGGACACACCCAAGAGACCCAGTACTTC. It is translated as CASSLEGPGHTQETQYF.

This clone showed up just a few times. The chain combines TRBV18 with TRBJ2-7; 7 nucleotides line up with TRBD1. The CDR3 spans 12 residues. The J segment lost 9 bases and the V segment lost 1 base, leaving 3 bases of the junction unmatched. In germline, CDR1 is KGHSH, CDR2 LQKENI. CDR3 bases: TGTGCCAGCTCACCACAGGGGGCATGGCAGTACTTC. Translating gives CASSPQGAWQYF.

This clone was seen only a few times. The rearrangement joins TRBV5-6 to TRBJ1-4; D might be TRBD1 (6 bases). Trimming pared 5 bases from V and 6 bases from J, leaving 11 bases between. Germline assignment: CDR1 SGHDT and CDR2 YYEEEE. This CDR3 region has 13 residues. The chain's CDR3 is CASRGQIDEKLFF. The CDR3 bases are TGTGCCAGCAGGGGACAAATCGATGAAAAACTGTTTTTT.

The chain couples TRBV5-8 to TRBJ2-5; no reliable D call. This CDR3 contains 12 residues. Deletions cut 4 bases from V and 1 base from J, with 5 bases between. Germline values: CDR1 SGHTS, CDR2 YDEGEE. DNA of the CDR3: TGTGCCAGCAGCCCCCGCCAAGAGACCCAGTACTTC. Amino acid sequence: CASSPRQETQYF.

The chain links TRBV4-2 to TRBJ2-7; 12 bases map to TRBD2. The length of the CDR3 is 15 residues. Trimming took 4 bases from V and 4 from J; bases not matched to a gene: 5. Germline loops: CDR1 LGHNA, CDR2 YNFKEQ. The CDR3: CASSPRLAGVYEQYF. In DNA, the CDR3 is TGTGCCAGCAGCCCAAGACTAGCGGGAGTGTACGAGCAGTACTTC.

The rearrangement joins TRBV19 to TRBJ2-3; 8 bases are a match to TRBD2. This CDR3 spans 15 amino acids. V lost 2 bases and J lost 0; bases outside the gene matches: 1. CDR1 LNHDA and CDR2 SQIVND come from the germline V gene (reference sequence). The CDR3 is CASSISGSSTDTQYF. CDR3 bases: TGTGCCAGTAGTATAAGCGGGAGTAGCACAGATACGCAGTATTTT.

This chain connects TRBV10-3 to TRBJ2-7; 9 bases agree with TRBD1. Germline CDR1 reads ENHRY; CDR2 reads SYGVKD. There are 14 residues in the CDR3. J was trimmed by 6 bases and V by 3 bases; bases with no gene match: 6. CDR3 nucleotides: TGTGCCATCAGTGAACAGGGGGCGCAGTCCGAGCAGTACTTC. It encodes CAISEQGAQSEQYF.

The chain is built from TRBV30 and TRBJ2-5, with TRBD2 as a possible D gene (5 bases). The germline CDR1 and CDR2 sequences are GTSNPN and SVGIG (reference sequence). Trimming removed 3 bases at V and 7 bases at J, with 15 bases between. The CDR3 runs to 13 residues. CDR3 residues: CAWRKGGPRTQYF. CDR3 DNA: TGTGCCTGGAGGAAGGGCGGGCCCAGGACCCAGTACTTC.

In its sample, this clone was seen a few times. This rearrangement joins TRBV2 to TRBJ2-7; no reliable D call. The V end was cut by 3 bases, the J end by 4 bases, with 4 bases between. Germline CDR1 and CDR2: SNHLY and FYNNEI. The CDR3 runs to 11 residues. Here the CDR3 reads CASSEEYEQYF. DNA for the CDR3: TGTGCCAGCAGTGAGGAGTACGAGCAGTACTTC.

The chain couples TRBV11-3 to TRBJ2-1; D may be TRBD2 (5 bases). The V and J ends lost 3 bases and 10 bases respectively, with 16 bases between them. CDR1 is SGHNT and CDR2 is YENEEA in the germline V gene. The CDR3 extends over 14 amino acids. CDR3: CASSFEGASTEQFF. The DNA of the CDR3 is TGTGCCAGCAGCTTCGAAGGTGCTAGCACAGAGCAGTTCTTC.

The chain employs TRBV25-1 and TRBJ1-2; D is perhaps TRBD1 (5 bases). In germline, CDR1 is MGHDK, CDR2 SYGVNS. The CDR3 consists of 13 residues. Deletions cut 4 bases from V and 5 bases from J, with 11 bases between. The CDR3 here is CASSVPGLYGYTF. The CDR3 region has the DNA TGTGCCAGCAGTGTGCCGGGACTTTATGGCTACACCTTC.

The chain combines TRBV2 with TRBJ1-6, with D unclear. Germline CDR1 is SNHLY and CDR2 is FYNNEI. There are 13 residues in the CDR3. The V and J ends lost 6 bases and 7 bases respectively, with 10 bases between them. As DNA, the CDR3 is TGTGCCAGCAGGGCGACGGGAAATTCACCCCTCCACTTT. Translation gives CASRATGNSPLHF.